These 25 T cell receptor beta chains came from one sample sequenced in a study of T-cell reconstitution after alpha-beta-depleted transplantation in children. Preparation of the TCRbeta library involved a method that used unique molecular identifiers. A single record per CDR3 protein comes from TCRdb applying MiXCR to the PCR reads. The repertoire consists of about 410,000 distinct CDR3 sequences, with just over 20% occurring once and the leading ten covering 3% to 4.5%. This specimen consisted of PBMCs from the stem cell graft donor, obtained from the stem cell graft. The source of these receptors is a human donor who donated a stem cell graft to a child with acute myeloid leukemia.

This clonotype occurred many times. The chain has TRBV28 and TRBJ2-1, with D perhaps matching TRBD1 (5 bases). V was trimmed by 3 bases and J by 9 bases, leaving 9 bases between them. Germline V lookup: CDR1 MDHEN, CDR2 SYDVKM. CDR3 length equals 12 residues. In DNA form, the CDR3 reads TGTGCCAGCAGTTTCAGGGTGAGTGAGCAGTTCTTC. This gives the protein CASSFRVSEQFF.

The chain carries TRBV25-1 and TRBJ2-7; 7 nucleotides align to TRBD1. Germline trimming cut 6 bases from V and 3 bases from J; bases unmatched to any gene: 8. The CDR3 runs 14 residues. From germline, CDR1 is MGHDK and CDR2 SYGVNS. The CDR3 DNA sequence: TGTGCCAGCAGCGAGAGAGGGGGCAGCTACGAGCAGTACTTC. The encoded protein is CASSERGGSYEQYF.

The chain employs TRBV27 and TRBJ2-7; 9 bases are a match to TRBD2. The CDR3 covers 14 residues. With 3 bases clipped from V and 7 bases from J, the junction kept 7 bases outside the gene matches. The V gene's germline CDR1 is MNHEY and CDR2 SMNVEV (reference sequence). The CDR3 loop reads CASSFGGRAEEQYF. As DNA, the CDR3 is TGTGCCAGCAGTTTCGGCGGGAGGGCGGAGGAGCAGTACTTC.

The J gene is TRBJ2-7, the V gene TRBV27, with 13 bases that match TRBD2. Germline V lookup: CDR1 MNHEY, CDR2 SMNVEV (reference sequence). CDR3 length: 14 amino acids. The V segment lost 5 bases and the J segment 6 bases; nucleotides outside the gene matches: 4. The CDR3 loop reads CASSGGLAGVEQYF. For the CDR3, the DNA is TGTGCCAGCAGTGGTGGACTAGCGGGAGTCGAGCAGTACTTC.

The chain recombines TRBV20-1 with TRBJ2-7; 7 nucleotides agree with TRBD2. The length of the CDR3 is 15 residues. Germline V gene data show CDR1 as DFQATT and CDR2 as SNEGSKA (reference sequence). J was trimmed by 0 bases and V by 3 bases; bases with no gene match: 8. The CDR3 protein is CSARRPRETSYEQYF. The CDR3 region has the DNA TGCAGTGCTAGGAGACCGCGGGAGACCTCCTACGAGCAGTACTTC.

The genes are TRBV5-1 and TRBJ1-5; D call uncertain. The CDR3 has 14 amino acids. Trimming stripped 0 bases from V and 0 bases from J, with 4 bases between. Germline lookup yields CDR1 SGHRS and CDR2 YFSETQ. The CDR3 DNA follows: TGCGCCAGCAGCTTGGTACGTAGCAATCAGCCCCAGCATTTT. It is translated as CASSLVRSNQPQHF.

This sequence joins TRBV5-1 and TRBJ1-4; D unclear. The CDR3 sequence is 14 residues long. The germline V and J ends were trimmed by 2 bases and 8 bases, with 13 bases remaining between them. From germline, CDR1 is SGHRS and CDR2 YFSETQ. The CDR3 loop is CASSLGTGKEKLFF. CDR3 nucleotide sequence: TGCGCCAGCAGCTTAGGAACGGGGAAAGAAAAACTGTTTTTT.

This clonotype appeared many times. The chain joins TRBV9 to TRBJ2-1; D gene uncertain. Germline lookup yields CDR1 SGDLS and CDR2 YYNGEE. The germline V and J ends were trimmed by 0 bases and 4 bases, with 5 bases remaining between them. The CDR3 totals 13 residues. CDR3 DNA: TGTGCCAGCAGCGTAGGCACGTACAATGAGCAGTTCTTC. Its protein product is CASSVGTYNEQFF.

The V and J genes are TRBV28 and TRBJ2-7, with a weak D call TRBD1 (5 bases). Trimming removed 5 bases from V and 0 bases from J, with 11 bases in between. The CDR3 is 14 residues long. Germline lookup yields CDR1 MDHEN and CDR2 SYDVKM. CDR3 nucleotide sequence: TGTGCCAGCAGTCTTCACAGGAGCTCCTACGAGCAGTACTTC. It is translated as CASSLHRSSYEQYF.

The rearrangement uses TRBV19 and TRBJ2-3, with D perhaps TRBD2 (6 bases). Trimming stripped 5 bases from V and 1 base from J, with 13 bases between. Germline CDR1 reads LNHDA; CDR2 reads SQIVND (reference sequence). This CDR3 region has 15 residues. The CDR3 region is CASSLPSGGTDTQYF. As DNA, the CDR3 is TGTGCCAGTAGTCTCCCCTCGGGGGGCACAGATACGCAGTATTTT.

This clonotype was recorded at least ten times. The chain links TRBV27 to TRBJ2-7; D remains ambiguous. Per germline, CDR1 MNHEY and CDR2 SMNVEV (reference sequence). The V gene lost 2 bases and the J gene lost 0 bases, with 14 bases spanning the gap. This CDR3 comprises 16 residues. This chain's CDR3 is CASSLKASGSSYEQYF. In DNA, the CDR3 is TGTGCCAGCAGTTTAAAGGCCTCCGGCAGCTCCTACGAGCAGTACTTC.

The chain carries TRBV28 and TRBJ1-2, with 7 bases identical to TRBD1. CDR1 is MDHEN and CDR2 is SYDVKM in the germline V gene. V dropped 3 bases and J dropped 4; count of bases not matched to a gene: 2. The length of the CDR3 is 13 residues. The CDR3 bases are TGTGCCAGCAGTTTTGGGACAGCCTATGGCTACACCTTC. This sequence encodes CASSFGTAYGYTF.

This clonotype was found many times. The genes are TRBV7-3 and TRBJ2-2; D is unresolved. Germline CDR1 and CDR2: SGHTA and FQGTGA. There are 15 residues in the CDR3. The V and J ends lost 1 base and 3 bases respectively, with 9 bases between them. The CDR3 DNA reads TGTGCCAGCAGCTTAAATGCGGCCTACACCGGGGAGCTGTTTTTT. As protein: CASSLNAAYTGELFF.

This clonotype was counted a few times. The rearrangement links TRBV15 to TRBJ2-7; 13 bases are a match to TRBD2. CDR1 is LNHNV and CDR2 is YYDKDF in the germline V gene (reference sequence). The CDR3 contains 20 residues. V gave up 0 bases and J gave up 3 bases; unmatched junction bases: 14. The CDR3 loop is CATSRDGGLAGANTHYEQYF. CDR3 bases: TGTGCCACCAGCAGAGATGGTGGACTAGCGGGAGCGAACACCCACTACGAGCAGTACTTC.

The CDR3 sequence is CARRPGPQHF. DNA of the CDR3: TGTGCCAGAAGGCCAGGCCCCCAGCATTTT. The V and J genes are TRBV5-3 and TRBJ1-5; D is unclear. TRBV5-3 is classed as an ORF, of uncertain function. The CDR3 consists of 10 residues. V was clipped by 5 bases and J by 10 bases, with 7 bases between them.

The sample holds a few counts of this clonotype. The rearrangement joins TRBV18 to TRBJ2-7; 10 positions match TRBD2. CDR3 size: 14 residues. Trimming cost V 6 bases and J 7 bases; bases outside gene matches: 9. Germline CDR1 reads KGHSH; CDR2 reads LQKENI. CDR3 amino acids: CASSFSLAGEEQYF. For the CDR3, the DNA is TGTGCCAGCTCCTTCAGTCTAGCGGGAGAAGAGCAGTACTTC.

CDR3 amino acids: CASSLSSGTGYYEQYF. In DNA form, the CDR3 reads TGTGCCAGCAGTTTAAGCTCCGGGACAGGGTACTACGAGCAGTACTTC. The chain combines TRBV27 with TRBJ2-7, with TRBD1 identical over 9 bases. The CDR3 extends over 16 amino acids. CDR1 and CDR2 (germline): MNHEY, SMNVEV (reference sequence). V dropped 2 bases and J dropped 3; count of bases not matched to a gene: 8.

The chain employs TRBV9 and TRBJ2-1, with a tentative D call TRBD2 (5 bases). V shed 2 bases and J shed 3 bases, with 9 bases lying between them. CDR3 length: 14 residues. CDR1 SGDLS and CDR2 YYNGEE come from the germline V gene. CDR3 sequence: CASSVTSYYNEQFF. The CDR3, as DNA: TGTGCCAGCAGCGTTACTAGTTACTACAATGAGCAGTTCTTC.

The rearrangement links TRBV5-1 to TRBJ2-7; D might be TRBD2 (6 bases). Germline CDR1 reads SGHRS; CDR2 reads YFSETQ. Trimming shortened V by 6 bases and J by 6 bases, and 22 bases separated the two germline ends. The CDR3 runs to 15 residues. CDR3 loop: CASKNYGTGTLEQYF. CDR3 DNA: TGCGCCAGCAAAAACTACGGGACTGGAACCCTCGAGCAGTACTTC. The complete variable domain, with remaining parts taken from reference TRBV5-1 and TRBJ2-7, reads KAGVTQTPRYLIKTRGQQVTLSCSPISGHRSVSWYQQTPGQGLQFLFEYFSETQRNKGNFPGRFSGRQFSNSRSEMNVSTLELGDSALYLCASKNYGTGTLEQYFGPGTRLTVT.

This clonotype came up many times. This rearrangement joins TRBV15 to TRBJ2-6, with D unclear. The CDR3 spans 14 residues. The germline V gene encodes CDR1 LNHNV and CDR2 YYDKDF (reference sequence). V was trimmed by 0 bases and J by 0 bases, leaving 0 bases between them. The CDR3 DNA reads TGTGCCACCAGCAGAGACTCTGGGGCCAACGTCCTGACTTTC. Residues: CATSRDSGANVLTF.

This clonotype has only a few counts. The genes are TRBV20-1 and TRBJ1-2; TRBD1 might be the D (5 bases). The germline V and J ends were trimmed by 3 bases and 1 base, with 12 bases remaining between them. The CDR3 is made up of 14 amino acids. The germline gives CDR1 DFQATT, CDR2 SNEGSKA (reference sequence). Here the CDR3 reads CSARATGVNYGYTF. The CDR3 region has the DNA TGCAGTGCTAGGGCCACAGGAGTTAACTATGGCTACACCTTC.

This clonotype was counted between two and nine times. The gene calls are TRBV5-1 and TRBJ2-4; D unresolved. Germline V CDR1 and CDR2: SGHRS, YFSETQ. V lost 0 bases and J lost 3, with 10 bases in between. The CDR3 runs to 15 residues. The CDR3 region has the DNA TGCGCCAGCAGCTTGGCCTCGGGCTACAAAAACATTCAGTACTTC. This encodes CASSLASGYKNIQYF. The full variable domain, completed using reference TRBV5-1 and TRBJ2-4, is KAGVTQTPRYLIKTRGQQVTLSCSPISGHRSVSWYQQTPGQGLQFLFEYFSETQRNKGNFPGRFSGRQFSNSRSEMNVSTLELGDSALYLCASSLASGYKNIQYFGAGTRLSVL.

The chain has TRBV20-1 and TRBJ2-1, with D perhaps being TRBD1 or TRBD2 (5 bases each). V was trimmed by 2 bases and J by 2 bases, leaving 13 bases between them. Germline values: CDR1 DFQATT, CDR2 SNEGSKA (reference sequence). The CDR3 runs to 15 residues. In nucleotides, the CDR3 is TGCAGTGCTAGATTAACGGGACGGCCCTACAATGAGCAGTTCTTC. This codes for CSARLTGRPYNEQFF.

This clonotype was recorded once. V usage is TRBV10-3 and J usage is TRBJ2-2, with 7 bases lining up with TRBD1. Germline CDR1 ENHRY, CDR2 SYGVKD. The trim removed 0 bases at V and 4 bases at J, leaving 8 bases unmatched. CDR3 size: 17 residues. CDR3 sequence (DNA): TGTGCCATCAGTGAGTCGGGCCCGGGACAGACCACCGGGGAGCTGTTTTTT. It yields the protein CAISESGPGQTTGELFF.

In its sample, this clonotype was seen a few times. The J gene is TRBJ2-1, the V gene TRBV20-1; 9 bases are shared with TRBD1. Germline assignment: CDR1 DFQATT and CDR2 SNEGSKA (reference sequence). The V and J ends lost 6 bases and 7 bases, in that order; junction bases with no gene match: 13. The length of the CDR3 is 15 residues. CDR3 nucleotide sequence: TGCAGTGCCACTGACAGGGGGTCCCTTATGAATGAGCAGTTCTTC. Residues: CSATDRGSLMNEQFF.